This T cell receptor beta chain was captured in a study of T cells after yellow fever vaccination. The study, taken as a whole, reports: Contamination by abundant bulk-population clonotypes could be present in FACS-sorted repertoires.

Germline assignment: CDR1 SEHNR and CDR2 FQNEAQ (reference sequence). The V and J ends lost 5 bases and 5 bases respectively, with 15 bases between them. This CDR3 spans 15 amino acids. Points on this clonotype: Antigen unknown.

TCRdb analysed the 5' RACE reads with MiXCR anew, one entry per CDR3 protein. The sample includes around 500,000 distinct CDR3 sequences, about a fifth of them seen just once. The chain recombines TRBV7-9 with TRBJ1-4; D call uncertain. The TCR was taken from a man younger than 35 who received the YFV17D yellow fever vaccine. The sample in question was PBMCs, obtained 20 to 25 days after the first yellow fever vaccination. The CDR3, as DNA: TGTGCCAGCAGCCCCTCATCTCAGAGAAATGAAAAACTGTTTTTT. It specifies CASSPSSQRNEKLFF.